Listed here is a single T cell receptor (beta chain). The entry originates in a study of CD8 T cells in Susac syndrome. Reverse transcription of about 0.45 to 1 ug RNA was carried out with random hexamers. An immunoSEQ multiplex PCR amplified TCR beta CDR3 over 54 Vbeta and 13 Jbeta. One entry per CDR3 protein results from TCRdb running MiXCR on the immunoSEQ multiplex PCR reads. The sample lists around 150,000 distinct CDR3 sequences; around 96% were seen once. CD8+ and CD4+ T cells from blood underwent TCR beta sequencing, which was carried out in a high-throughput format. Germline values: CDR1 GTSNPN, CDR2 SVGIG (reference sequence). The CDR3 is 13 residues long. The V end lost 2 bases, the J end lost 7 bases, and 12 bases lay between the germline ends.

The sequenced material came from CD4+ T cells from PBMCs. V is TRBV30 and J is TRBJ1-5; perhaps TRBD1 as D (6 bases). The sequence was obtained from a human donor in good health. The CDR3 DNA reads TGTGCCTGGAGTCGACAGGAGGGCCAGCCCCAGCATTTT. Translating gives CAWSRQEGQPQHF.